One T cell receptor (beta chain) is described in this entry. This receptor's antigen is unknown. No base-level quality is on record; no much larger clone is a single base apart. The sample originates from a study of long-term antiretroviral therapy in people with HIV (dated 2022 in TCRdb). Concerning the study at large: The earliest samples were collected roughly a decade before the 2015 WHO recommendation for immediate ART, at a time when ART was usually postponed until CD4 counts fell. A retrospective serial study tested whether changes in peripheral blood TRB repertoire composition and diversity were associated with ART initiation and durable HIV suppression. The cohort contributed about 200 cryopreserved PBMC samples from 30 adults with confirmed HIV infection, collected serially over a mean of about six years (range 1-12). Of the roughly 30 participants with HIV, fewer than twelve were female. No cross-contamination during QIAcube processing turned up in test extractions that ran a monoclonal T-cell line alongside about 30 polyclonal samples. The research as a whole found: At every time point, the repertoire was dominated by expanded TRB clones first identified before ART initiation, although this dominance fluctuated and, in many PLHIV, declined after ART. Compared with controls, HIV repertoires had narrower CDR3 length ranges, and the network structure pointed to an antigen-experienced repertoire that shifted only slightly toward naive after ART. A significant increase in TRB diversity was found to be associated with ART initiation, although TRB diversity was observed to remain significantly below that of transplant donor controls even after long-term ART. Limited PBMC availability meant only the TCR beta chain was sequenced, without alpha chain pairing. Inferences about post-ART repertoire changes were limited because no data were available on ART adherence, viral resistance or therapy changes. Because cell numbers in pre-ART samples were limited, unsorted PBMC were profiled instead of sorted CD4+ and CD8+ T cells. The samples were dated from the mid-2000s to the late 2010s, and the ART regimens that were used may be less effective than current ART regimens.

Participants were included only if at least one PBMC sample before ART initiation and at least two post-ART samples were available. Every participant with HIV received treatment in the United States of America. Before DNA extraction, cryopreserved samples of about 1-10 million PBMC were thawed and washed. At the time of the earliest PBMC sample, participants with HIV were aged between about 20 and 54 years. Per participant, PBMC samples came from 1-4 timepoints prior to ART initiation and 2-8 timepoints following ART initiation, for a median of 7 samples. Serial HIV viral load, CD4+ T-cell count, ART history and demographic data were obtained for every participant. Using a Qiagen kit on a QIAcube, genomic DNA was extracted from unsorted PBMC, with samples processed in batches of 12. The immunoSEQ hsTCRB v3.0 assay was used at survey level resolution to sequence the TRB variable region. TRB sequencing targeted a depth of about 40,000-55,000 T-cell genomes per sample. Pooled TRB libraries were sequenced on an Illumina MiSeq with a v3 150-cycle kit. As for how the authors treated the data: Repertoire analysis ran in R within a reproducible Nextflow workflow covering QC, data transformation and analysis. LymphoSeq2, an R package for exploring AIRR-Seq data, was used to implement custom analyses. A few samples yielding fewer than 5000 total TRB sequences were excluded, leaving around 190 analyzed HIV repertoires. Among the 188 retained HIV repertoires, 55 to 60 were collected before ART initiation and 129 were collected after ART initiation. Repertoires were downsampled to 5000 TRB nucleotide sequences, and summary statistics were averaged over 100 downsampling iterations. TRB sequences were retained for analysis only if CDR3 regions of at least seven amino acids were present. Two measures captured diversity: a Shannon entropy-derived clonality score and the Gini coefficient. Repertoire networks linked the top 5000 CDR3 amino acid sequences whenever two sequences differed by an edit distance of one. For TRB CDR3 amino acid sequences, antigen specificity groups and MHC restriction were predicted with GLIPH2. To flag known CMV, EBV, HIV or tissue antigen associations, CDR3 amino acid sequences were matched against VDJdb and McPAS-TCR. Pre-ART, post-ART and control groups were compared with Wilcoxon signed-rank tests and Holm-Bonferroni correction. What TCRdb holds here is the immuneACCESS table cut down to in-frame rearrangements. Part of the clones is not present; checked against another copy, under half of the missing clones reflect an unresolved V gene, and the others are unexplained. V and J calls and clone size are as listed in that table; D and trimming were resolved from the DNA. The sample yields 40,000 to 60,000 clones; 80% to 90% were counted once. The ten most abundant clones make up under 3% of the sample.

Per the germline V gene, MDHEN is the CDR1 and SYDVKM is the CDR2. There are 13 amino acids in the CDR3, from cysteine to phenylalanine inclusive. The read is trimmed to its CDR3 DNA, 39 bases read in frame from base 1. V and J are truncated by 5 bases and 2 bases respectively, leaving an intervening sequence of 8 bases. The sequence is built from TRBV28 and TRBJ2-3, with the D gene not confidently named. The specimen was unsorted PBMCs, collected 0.8 years after starting antiretroviral therapy. The TCR originated in a woman between 18 and 30 years old with HIV. For the CDR3, the sequence is CASSPTVTDTQYF. The base sequence is TGTGCCAGCAGTCCGACGGTCACAGATACGCAGTATTTT.